The rows below give T cell receptor beta chains drawn from one sample of a study of cytomegalovirus exposure and HLA in healthy donors. The assay was immunoSEQ multiplex PCR, and TCRdb's table has in-frame clones only and misses some. Seen in this sample are roughly 120,000 clones; the ten most common clones hold 1%. The sample was PBMCs. Receptors originate from a man in his late teens or twenties in good health and CMV-seronegative. CDR3s include the opening cysteine and the closing phenylalanine or tryptophan. D genes are given only for firm matches.

CDR3 protein,CDR3 DNA,J gene,V gene,D gene
CASSLGGLGGQETQYF,TGTGCCAGCAGCTTAGGGGGACTAGGAGGGCAAGAGACCCAGTACTTC,TRBJ2-5,TRBV7-2,TRBD2
CASSSATSGAYNEQFF,TGTGCCAGCAGCTCCGCTACTAGCGGAGCCTACAATGAGCAGTTCTTC,TRBJ2-1,TRBV13,TRBD2
CASSAREVGTEAFF,TGTGCCAGTAGTGCCCGTGAGGTGGGCACTGAAGCTTTCTTT,TRBJ1-1,TRBV19,NA
CASSPTPQGGYEQYF,TGTGCCAGCAGTCCAACTCCCCAGGGGGGATACGAGCAGTACTTC,TRBJ2-7,TRBV27,NA
CASINTGNEQYF,TGTGCCAGCATCAACACAGGGAACGAGCAGTACTTC,TRBJ2-7,TRBV27,NA
CASSESPPEDTQYF,TGCGCCAGCAGTGAGTCCCCTCCCGAGGATACGCAGTATTTT,TRBJ2-3,TRBV10-1,NA
CASSQGGEDHEQYF,TGTGCCAGCAGCCAAGGGGGGGAGGACCACGAGCAGTACTTC,TRBJ2-7,TRBV4-2,NA
CASSSGVTEAFF,TGTGCCAGCAGTTCGGGGGTCACTGAAGCTTTCTTT,TRBJ1-1,TRBV6-6,NA
CASSQVVRETQYF,TGTGCCAGCAGCCAAGTTGTCCGGGAGACCCAGTACTTC,TRBJ2-5,TRBV4-2,NA
CATSRASGVTTFSNQPQHF,TGTGCCACCAGCAGGGCGTCGGGGGTTACTACCTTTAGCAATCAGCCCCAGCATTTT,TRBJ1-5,TRBV15,NA
CASSQGRGALEQYF,TGTGCCAGCAGCCAAGGACGCGGGGCCCTCGAGCAGTACTTC,TRBJ2-7,TRBV14,NA
CASSQASGTHYQPQHF,TGTGCCAGCAGCCAGGCATCCGGGACACACTATCAGCCCCAGCATTTT,TRBJ1-5,TRBV5-8,NA
CASSRGLTNTEAFF,TGTGCCAGCAGCCGAGGCCTTACGAACACTGAAGCTTTCTTT,TRBJ1-1,TRBV7-9,NA
CASSLHPRSTSAEQYF,TGCGCCAGCAGCTTACACCCCCGATCTACTAGCGCCGAGCAGTACTTC,TRBJ2-7,TRBV5-1,TRBD2
CASSRKQGFISFF,TGTGCCAGCAGCAGAAAACAGGGGTTTATCTCTTTCTTT,TRBJ1-1,TRBV14,TRBD1
CASSELAGVTYEQYF,TGTGCCAGCAGTGAATTAGCGGGAGTTACCTACGAGCAGTACTTC,TRBJ2-7,TRBV2,TRBD2
CASSELTNYGYTF,TGTGCCAGTAGTGAGTTGACTAACTATGGCTACACCTTC,TRBJ1-2,TRBV19,NA
CSVEVLSYEQYF,TGCAGCGTTGAAGTTCTCTCCTACGAGCAGTACTTC,TRBJ2-7,TRBV29-1,NA
CAWSRGLAGGYEQYF,TGTGCCTGGAGTAGGGGACTAGCGGGAGGGTACGAGCAGTACTTC,TRBJ2-7,TRBV30,TRBD2
CASSLSQTGLEAFF,TGTGCCAGCAGCCTATCCCAGACAGGACTTGAAGCTTTCTTT,TRBJ1-1,TRBV5-4,NA
CASSEFNNEQFF,TGTGCCAGCAGTGAATTTAACAATGAGCAGTTCTTC,TRBJ2-1,TRBV25-1,NA
CASSPVTGEDTEAFF,TGTGCCAGCTCACCAGTCACAGGGGAGGACACTGAAGCTTTCTTT,TRBJ1-1,TRBV18,TRBD1
CASSPLAGAYNEQFF,TGTGCCAGCAGCCCACTAGCGGGGGCCTACAATGAGCAGTTCTTC,TRBJ2-1,TRBV11-2,TRBD2
CASRTPNYGYTF,TGTGCCAGCAGGACTCCTAACTATGGCTACACCTTC,TRBJ1-2,TRBV6-1,NA
CASTETTQANNEQFF,TGTGCCAGCACAGAAACCACACAGGCCAACAATGAGCAGTTCTTC,TRBJ2-1,TRBV6-5,NA
CSVSAGGTYGQYF,TGCAGCGTTTCAGCGGGAGGCACGTACGGGCAGTACTTC,TRBJ2-7,TRBV29-1,TRBD2
CASSGPGHTYGYTF,TGCGCCAGCAGCGGACCGGGACACACCTATGGCTACACCTTC,TRBJ1-2,TRBV5-1,NA
CASSFTNGEAFF,TGTGCCAGCAGTTTTACCAACGGTGAAGCTTTCTTT,TRBJ1-1,TRBV6-5,NA
CATTSGGEGEQYF,TGTGCCACCACTAGCGGGGGAGAAGGTGAGCAGTACTTC,TRBJ2-7,TRBV28,TRBD2
CASSLAPLAEKETQYF,TGTGCCAGCAGCTTAGCCCCGCTAGCGGAAAAAGAGACCCAGTACTTC,TRBJ2-5,TRBV11-2,TRBD2
CASRSYSGRITGELFF,TGTGCCAGCAGATCCTATAGCGGGAGAATAACCGGGGAGCTGTTTTTT,TRBJ2-2,TRBV13,TRBD2
CAINDLLSSGELFF,TGTGCCATCAATGACCTCCTCTCTTCTGGGGAGCTGTTTTTT,TRBJ2-2,TRBV10-3,NA
CASSRITHGEQGARIYGYTF,TGTGCCAGCAGCCGAATAACGCACGGTGAACAGGGGGCGCGGATCTATGGCTACACCTTC,TRBJ1-2,TRBV4-2,TRBD1
CASSSRTGSNEQFF,TGTGCCAGTAGTTCCCGGACAGGGAGCAATGAGCAGTTCTTC,TRBJ2-1,TRBV19,TRBD1
CASRVGTGGSQNTGELFF,TGTGCCAGTAGGGTCGGGACAGGGGGCTCCCAGAACACCGGGGAGCTGTTTTTT,TRBJ2-2,TRBV19,TRBD1
CASSRLNTRGYMNTEAFF,TGCGCCAGCAGCCGCCTCAATACCAGGGGATACATGAACACTGAAGCTTTCTTT,TRBJ1-1,TRBV4-1,NA
CASSPLGQGSSGNTIYF,TGTGCCAGCTCACCTCTCGGACAGGGTTCATCTGGAAACACCATATATTTT,TRBJ1-3,TRBV18,TRBD1
CASSQGGPGELFF,TGTGCCAGCAGCCAAGGGGGTCCCGGGGAGCTGTTTTTT,TRBJ2-2,TRBV9,NA
CASSEISGRGDEQFF,TGTGCCAGCAGTGAAATTAGCGGGAGGGGGGATGAGCAGTTCTTC,TRBJ2-1,TRBV6-1,TRBD2
CAWSRAGAGTEAFF,TGTGCCTGGAGTCGCGCGGGGGCGGGCACTGAAGCTTTCTTT,TRBJ1-1,TRBV30,NA
CASSYGQGAYEQYF,TGTGCCAGTAGTTACGGACAGGGGGCCTACGAGCAGTACTTC,TRBJ2-7,TRBV19,TRBD1
CASSLDLWGDNEKLFF,TGTGCCAGCAGCTTAGATCTATGGGGGGATAATGAAAAACTGTTTTTT,TRBJ1-4,TRBV11-2,NA
CASSVQGDNEQFF,TGTGCCAGCAGCGTGCAGGGGGACAATGAGCAGTTCTTC,TRBJ2-1,TRBV7-8,TRBD1
CASSQGTVLNYGYTF,TGCGCCAGCAGCCAGGGGACAGTCCTTAACTATGGCTACACCTTC,TRBJ1-2,TRBV5-1,TRBD1
CASSPRDRGPMKYF,TGTGCCAGCAGCCCCCGGGACAGGGGGCCGATGAAGTACTTC,TRBJ2-5,TRBV7-3,TRBD1
CASSHLGRPSSYEQYF,TGCGCCAGCAGCCATCTTGGGCGTCCCAGCTCCTACGAGCAGTACTTC,TRBJ2-7,TRBV4-1,NA
CASSLLAAYEQYF,TGTGCCAGCAGTTTGTTAGCGGCCTACGAGCAGTACTTC,TRBJ2-7,TRBV28,NA
CASSSSPGEKLFF,TGTGCCAGCAGCTCCTCACCGGGTGAAAAACTGTTTTTT,TRBJ1-4,TRBV7-9,NA
CAWHSGGARNTQYF,TGTGCCTGGCACAGCGGGGGGGCCCGGAATACGCAGTATTTT,TRBJ2-3,TRBV30,TRBD2
CASSLQGRTGLNYGYTF,TGTGCCAGCAGCTTACAGGGTCGGACAGGGCTTAACTATGGCTACACCTTC,TRBJ1-2,TRBV7-2,TRBD1
CASSLAGASTGELFF,TGTGCCAGCAGCTTAGCGGGGGCCAGCACCGGGGAGCTGTTTTTT,TRBJ2-2,TRBV7-6,NA
CASSPQGQLITEAFF,TGCGCCAGCAGCCCCCAGGGACAGCTCATCACTGAAGCTTTCTTT,TRBJ1-1,TRBV4-1,TRBD1
CASRVTGDPGYTF,TGTGCCAGCAGGGTGACAGGGGACCCTGGCTACACCTTC,TRBJ1-2,TRBV2,TRBD1
CAWSREEAFF,TGTGCCTGGAGTAGAGAGGAAGCTTTCTTT,TRBJ1-1,TRBV30,NA